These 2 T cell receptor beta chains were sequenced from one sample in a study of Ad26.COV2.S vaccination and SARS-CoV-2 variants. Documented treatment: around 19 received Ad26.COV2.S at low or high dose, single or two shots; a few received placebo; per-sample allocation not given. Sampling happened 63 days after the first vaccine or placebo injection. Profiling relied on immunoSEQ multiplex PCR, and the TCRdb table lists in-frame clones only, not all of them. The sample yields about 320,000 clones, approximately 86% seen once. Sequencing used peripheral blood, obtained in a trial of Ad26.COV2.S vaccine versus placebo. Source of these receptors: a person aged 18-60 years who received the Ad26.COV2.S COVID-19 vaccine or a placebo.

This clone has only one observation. CDR3 region: CASRPGLDSRTYNEQFF. The CDR3, as DNA: TGTGCCAGCAGACCGGGGTTGGACTCTAGAACCTACAATGAGCAGTTCTTC. J is TRBJ2-1 and V is TRBV7-2; D may be TRBD2 (5 bases). This CDR3 contains 17 residues. Germline values: CDR1 SGHTA, CDR2 FQGNSA. Trimming cost V 6 bases and J 2 bases, with 20 bases left between them.

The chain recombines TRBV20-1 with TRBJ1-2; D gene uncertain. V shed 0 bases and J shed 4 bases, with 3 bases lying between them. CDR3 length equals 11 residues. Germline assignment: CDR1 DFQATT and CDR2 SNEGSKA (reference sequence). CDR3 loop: CSARDVYGYTF. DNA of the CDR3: TGCAGTGCTAGAGACGTCTATGGCTACACCTTC.